The 27 T cell receptor beta chains presented below share a single source sample, sequenced in a study of blood T cell repertoires in COVID-19 (dated by TCRdb to 2020 to 2022). Receptors were amplified or captured by the immunoSEQ multiplex PCR assay. Drawn from immuneACCESS, this table holds only the in-frame rearrangements with V and J called that TCRdb kept. Clones are partly lost; checked studies trace under half to an unresolved V gene and leave the rest unexplained. The sample table shows more than 300,000 clones, and about nine tenths are seen once. 1.5% to 2% of the sample rests with the top ten. Sequenced: peripheral blood. These receptors came from a woman under 40 with COVID-19, enrolled during active disease.

The V gene is TRBV18, the J gene TRBJ1-4; 8 nucleotides match TRBD1. The junction had 6 bases not matched to a gene; V was cut back by 6 bases and J by 3 bases. The CDR3 contains 15 residues. The V gene's germline CDR1 is KGHSH and CDR2 LQKENI. As DNA, the CDR3 is TGTGCCAGCTCGCGAAACAGGGGGTCTAATGAAAAACTGTTTTTT. Its translation is CASSRNRGSNEKLFF.

This clone was seen a handful of times. V usage is TRBV7-9 and J usage is TRBJ2-1; D remains ambiguous. V shed 3 bases and J shed 9 bases, with 12 bases lying between them. This CDR3 is built from 13 residues. Germline assignment: CDR1 SEHNR and CDR2 FQNEAQ (reference sequence). CDR3: CASSLALVGEQFF. The DNA for the CDR3 is TGTGCCAGCAGCTTGGCCCTAGTGGGTGAGCAGTTCTTC.

The CDR3 loop reads CASSLVNGQPNEKLFF. The CDR3 DNA is TGTGCCAGCAGCTTAGTGAACGGACAGCCTAATGAAAAACTGTTTTTT. The gene calls are TRBV7-6 and TRBJ1-4, with a weak D call TRBD1 (6 bases). The CDR3 spans 16 residues. The ends were cut back, 1 base at V and 3 bases at J, with 12 bases in the middle. Per germline, CDR1 SGHVS and CDR2 FNYEAQ.

The V call is TRBV5-4, the J call TRBJ1-2; perhaps TRBD1 as D (6 bases). Trimming removed 4 bases at V and 5 bases at J, with 18 bases between. CDR3 length: 15 amino acids. Germline V CDR1 and CDR2: SGHNT, YYREEE (reference sequence). The CDR3 sequence is CASSALAQGFYGYTF. In nucleotides, the CDR3 is TGTGCCAGCAGCGCCCTCGCACAGGGCTTTTATGGCTACACCTTC.

J is TRBJ2-1 and V is TRBV7-9; D not resolved. The CDR3 is made up of 16 amino acids. V shed 5 bases and J shed 7 bases, with 21 bases lying between them. Germline loops: CDR1 SEHNR, CDR2 FQNEAQ (reference sequence). The CDR3 sequence is CASSIPSRVGENEQFF. The CDR3 bases are TGTGCCAGCAGCATTCCTTCCAGAGTCGGAGAGAATGAGCAGTTCTTC.

This clone was seen only once. The rearrangement links TRBV3-1 (or the pseudogene TRBV3-2) to TRBJ1-2; D gene ambiguous. The CDR3 contains 15 residues. Germline CDR1 LGHDT, CDR2 YNNKEL (reference sequence). Trimming left V 1 base short and J 0 bases short, with 9 bases between. Here the CDR3 reads CASSQVAAPNYGYTF. The CDR3, as DNA: TGTGCCAGCAGCCAAGTAGCAGCTCCTAACTATGGCTACACCTTC.

The V and J genes are TRBV6-5 and TRBJ1-5; 10 nucleotides line up with TRBD1. The CDR3 is 15 amino acids. CDR1 and CDR2 (germline): MNHEY, SVGAGI. The V gene end was trimmed by 6 bases and the J gene end by 4 bases; junction bases not matched to a gene: 6. This chain's CDR3 is CASSQDRGRNQPQHF. The CDR3 region has the DNA TGTGCCAGCAGCCAGGACAGGGGGAGAAATCAGCCCCAGCATTTT.

The CDR3 bases are TGTGCCAGCAGCACGACTCGGACAGGGAATAATGAAAAACTGTTTTTT. It yields the protein CASSTTRTGNNEKLFF. The rearrangement joins TRBV21-1 to TRBJ1-4; TRBD1 is taken as the D call from the table, unchecked against the DNA. TRBV21-1 counts as a pseudogene. The CDR3 consists of 16 residues.

V gene TRBV28 combines with J gene TRBJ2-2; 8 bases agree with TRBD2. The CDR3 runs 19 residues. The germline CDR1 and CDR2 sequences are MDHEN and SYDVKM. With 5 bases clipped from V and 6 bases from J, the junction kept 20 bases outside the gene matches. CDR3 protein: CASSLYPGGRLGDAGELFF. Here the CDR3 DNA reads TGTGCCAGCAGTCTCTACCCGGGGGGGAGACTGGGGGACGCCGGGGAGCTGTTTTTT.

The chain links TRBV9 to TRBJ2-1; possibly TRBD2 for D (6 bases). This CDR3 comprises 15 residues. V was pared by 0 bases and J by 7 bases, with 14 bases between. Germline CDR1 SGDLS, CDR2 YYNGEE. The CDR3 reads CASSVEPPRGNEQFF. The CDR3, as DNA: TGTGCCAGCAGCGTAGAGCCTCCGCGGGGAAATGAGCAGTTCTTC. The variable domain in full, completed from reference TRBV9 and TRBJ2-1, reads DSGVTQTPKHLITATGQRVTLRCSPRSGDLSVYWYQQSLDQGLQFLIQYYNGEERAKGNILERFSAQQFPDLHSELNLSSLELGDSALYFCASSVEPPRGNEQFFGPGTRLTVL.

The chain combines TRBV6-1 with TRBJ2-7; D is perhaps TRBD1 (6 bases). V lost 1 base and J 1 base, leaving 11 bases between the germline ends. CDR3 size: 15 residues. Germline values: CDR1 MNHNS, CDR2 SASEGT. The CDR3 sequence is CASSEGDIGSYEQYV. CDR3 bases: TGTGCCAGCAGTGAAGGGGACATAGGGTCCTACGAGCAGTACGTC.

The rearrangement joins TRBV10-1 to TRBJ1-5, with D unclear. V lost 8 bases and J lost 9, with 14 bases in between. There are 12 residues in the CDR3. From germline, CDR1 is WNHNN and CDR2 SYGVQD (reference sequence). The CDR3 loop is CASGVLSPPQHF. DNA for the CDR3: TGCGCCAGCGGAGTACTGTCGCCGCCCCAGCATTTT.

J is TRBJ1-2 and V is TRBV9, with 7 bases fitting TRBD1. The CDR3 is 15 residues long. The V gene's germline CDR1 is SGDLS and CDR2 YYNGEE. Trimming at V came to 3 bases and at J to 8 bases, leaving 13 bases not matched to a gene. The CDR3 coding sequence is TGTGCCAGCAGCGCAACTCTACAAGGGGGCGCGGGCTACACCTTC. This gives the protein CASSATLQGGAGYTF.

The V and J genes are TRBV6-6 and TRBJ1-1; D is unresolved. Germline V gene sequence: CDR1 MNHNY, CDR2 SVGAGI (reference sequence). The germline V and J ends were trimmed by 5 bases and 1 base, with 14 bases remaining between them. The CDR3 has 15 residues. CDR3 nucleotides: TGTGCCAGCAGTCGTACGCGGTCGGGGAACACTGAAGCTTTCTTT. It translates to CASSRTRSGNTEAFF.

The chain carries TRBV7-9 and TRBJ2-7; D is possibly TRBD2 (5 bases). Trimming left V 5 bases short and J 5 bases short, with 16 bases between. This CDR3 contains 14 residues. Germline V CDR1 and CDR2: SEHNR, FQNEAQ (reference sequence). DNA of the CDR3: TGTGCCAGCAGCCCGAGGGTAATTAATGACGAGCAGTACTTC. Amino acid sequence: CASSPRVINDEQYF.

J is TRBJ2-3 and V is TRBV7-9; no reliable D call. Looked up from germline, CDR1 is SEHNR and CDR2 is FQNEAQ (reference sequence). The CDR3 sequence is 13 residues long. Trimming removed 2 bases at V and 5 bases at J, with 8 bases between. The CDR3 nucleotides are TGTGCCAGCAGCTTATACGAGCGAGATACGCAGTATTTT. Protein product: CASSLYERDTQYF.

The J gene is TRBJ2-7, the V gene TRBV7-2, with D possibly matching TRBD2 (5 bases). Per germline, CDR1 SGHTA and CDR2 FQGNSA. The ends were cut back, 0 bases at V and 5 bases at J, with 11 bases in the middle. There are 14 residues in the CDR3. DNA of the CDR3: TGTGCCAGCAGCTTAGCTTTGCGGGCCAACGAGCAGTACTTC. Translation: CASSLALRANEQYF.

The rearrangement links TRBV5-6 to TRBJ2-7; 7 bases agree with TRBD1. With 0 bases clipped from V and 7 bases from J, the junction kept 10 bases outside the gene matches. This CDR3 is 15 amino acids long. Germline V lookup: CDR1 SGHDT, CDR2 YYEEEE. The CDR3 loop reads CASSLDPGGLGEQYF. The CDR3 DNA sequence: TGTGCCAGCAGCTTGGATCCAGGGGGATTGGGGGAGCAGTACTTC.

As to this clone: Because it lacks the conserved phenylalanine or tryptophan at the end, this CDR3 is likely a read error. No DNA is shown, since the ends of the CDR3 on it are uncertain; the CDR3 is the one TCRdb lists. The chain couples TRBV5-4 to TRBJ1-2. The CDR3 extends over 12 residues, inclusive of both ends. CDR1 is SGHNT, CDR2 YYREEE, per germline (reference sequence). CDR3 sequence reads: CASSYNLGGGMV.

The chain recombines TRBV5-6 with TRBJ1-2, with D possibly TRBD1 on 5 matching bases. V was pared by 2 bases and J by 2 bases, with 13 bases between. CDR1 is SGHDT, CDR2 YYEEEE, per germline. This CDR3 has 15 amino acids. CDR3 sequence reads: CASSFPLGGNYGYTF. The CDR3 coding sequence is TGTGCCAGCAGCTTTCCCTTGGGGGGAAACTATGGCTACACCTTC.

The chain uses TRBV2 and TRBJ2-1, with TRBD2 matching 13 bases. In germline, CDR1 is SNHLY, CDR2 FYNNEI. CDR3 length: 19 residues. The trim removed 7 bases at V and 5 bases at J, leaving 17 bases unmatched. CDR3: CASIGLAGATRPINNEQFF. The CDR3 coding sequence is TGTGCCAGCATCGGACTAGCGGGGGCAACGCGCCCCATCAACAATGAGCAGTTCTTC.

This chain uses TRBV6-4 with TRBJ1-1; maybe TRBD1 (6 bases). The CDR3 extends over 13 amino acids. Germline loops: CDR1 MRHNA, CDR2 SNTAGT. V lost 10 bases, J lost 2 bases, and 14 bases lay in between. The CDR3 here is CATRAGANTEAFF. The CDR3 DNA is TGTGCCACCAGGGCAGGGGCCAACACTGAAGCTTTCTTT.

The chain is built from TRBV30 and TRBJ1-2, with D unclear. V was pared by 3 bases and J by 6 bases, with 14 bases between. Germline CDR1 and CDR2: GTSNPN and SVGIG (reference sequence). This CDR3 is 13 amino acids long. The CDR3 region has the DNA TGTGCCTGGAGCCTGAGCGGAACCCATGGCTACACCTTC. Residues: CAWSLSGTHGYTF.

The chain links TRBV6-5 to TRBJ2-3; D is unresolved. Trimming removed 6 bases from V and 4 bases from J, with 8 bases in between. The CDR3 is 12 amino acids. The germline V gene encodes CDR1 MNHEY and CDR2 SVGAGI. The CDR3 loop is CASSSQADTQYF. CDR3 nucleotides: TGTGCCAGCAGCTCTCAGGCAGATACGCAGTATTTT.

The gene calls are TRBV5-1 and TRBJ2-7, with 7 bases aligning to TRBD1. The ends lost 1 base at V and 6 bases at J; junction bases unmatched: 7. The germline V gene has CDR1 SGHRS and CDR2 YFSETQ. The CDR3 consists of 14 residues. The DNA of the CDR3 is TGCGCCAGCAGCTTGCAGGGGGTATCTCTCGAGCAGTACTTC. Its translation: CASSLQGVSLEQYF. The entire variable domain, with the rest obtained from reference TRBV5-1 and TRBJ2-7, is as follows: KAGVTQTPRYLIKTRGQQVTLSCSPISGHRSVSWYQQTPGQGLQFLFEYFSETQRNKGNFPGRFSGRQFSNSRSEMNVSTLELGDSALYLCASSLQGVSLEQYFGPGTRLTVT.

J is TRBJ2-6 and V is TRBV21-1; TRBD1 is the table's D call and was not checked against the DNA. TRBV21-1 is labeled a pseudogene. CDR3 size: 15 residues. CDR3 DNA sequence: TGTGCCAGCAGCATATGGACAGCTGGGGCCAACGTCCTGACTTTC. It encodes CASSIWTAGANVLTF.

The rearrangement joins TRBV18 to TRBJ1-4; D remains unclear. The CDR3 has 14 residues. The V gene's germline CDR1 is KGHSH and CDR2 LQKENI. Trimming left V 0 bases short and J 8 bases short, with 10 bases between. The CDR3 protein is CASSPPSRKEKLFF. In DNA form, the CDR3 reads TGTGCCAGCTCACCACCTTCCCGTAAAGAAAAACTGTTTTTT.